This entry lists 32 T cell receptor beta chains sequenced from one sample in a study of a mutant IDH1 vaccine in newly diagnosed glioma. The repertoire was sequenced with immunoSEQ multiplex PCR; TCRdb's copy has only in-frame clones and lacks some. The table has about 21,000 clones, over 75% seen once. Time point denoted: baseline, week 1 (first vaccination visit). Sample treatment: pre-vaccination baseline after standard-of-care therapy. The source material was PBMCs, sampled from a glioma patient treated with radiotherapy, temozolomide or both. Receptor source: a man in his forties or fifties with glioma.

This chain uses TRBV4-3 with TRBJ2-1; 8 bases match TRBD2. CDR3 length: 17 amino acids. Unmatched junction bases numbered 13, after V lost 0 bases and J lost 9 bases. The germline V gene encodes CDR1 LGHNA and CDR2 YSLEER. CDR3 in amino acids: CASSQEWSGSGAVEQFF. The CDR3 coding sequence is TGCGCCAGCAGCCAAGAATGGTCCGGTAGCGGGGCGGTTGAGCAGTTCTTC.

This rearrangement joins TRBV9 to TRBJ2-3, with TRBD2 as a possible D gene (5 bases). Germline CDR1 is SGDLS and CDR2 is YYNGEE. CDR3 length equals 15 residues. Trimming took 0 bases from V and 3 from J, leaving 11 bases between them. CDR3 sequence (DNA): TGTGCCAGCAGCGTAGTGAGCGGTAATACAGATACGCAGTATTTT. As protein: CASSVVSGNTDTQYF.

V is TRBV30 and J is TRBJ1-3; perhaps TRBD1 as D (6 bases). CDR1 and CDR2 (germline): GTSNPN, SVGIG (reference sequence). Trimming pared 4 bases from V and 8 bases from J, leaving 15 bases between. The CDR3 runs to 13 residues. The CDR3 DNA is TGTGCCTGGAATCCGGGGGCGGGAGACACCATATATTTT. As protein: CAWNPGAGDTIYF.

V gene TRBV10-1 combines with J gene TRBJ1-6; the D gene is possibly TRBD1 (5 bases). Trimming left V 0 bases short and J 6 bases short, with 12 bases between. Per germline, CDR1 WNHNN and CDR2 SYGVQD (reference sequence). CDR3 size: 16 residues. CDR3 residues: CASSESVGGINSPLHF. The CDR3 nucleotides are TGCGCCAGCAGTGAGTCAGTCGGGGGGATTAATTCACCCCTCCACTTT.

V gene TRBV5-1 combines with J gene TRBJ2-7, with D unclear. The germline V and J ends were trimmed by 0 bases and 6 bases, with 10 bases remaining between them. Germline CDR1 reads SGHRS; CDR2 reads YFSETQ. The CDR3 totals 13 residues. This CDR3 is CASSLEGNGEQYV. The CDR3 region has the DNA TGCGCCAGCAGCTTGGAAGGGAACGGCGAGCAGTACGTC.

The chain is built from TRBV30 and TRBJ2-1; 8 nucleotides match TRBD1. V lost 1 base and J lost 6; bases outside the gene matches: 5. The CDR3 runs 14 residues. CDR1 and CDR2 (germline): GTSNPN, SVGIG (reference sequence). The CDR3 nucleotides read TGTGCCTGGAGTGCGGACAGGGTCGGCAATGAGCAGTTCTTC. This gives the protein CAWSADRVGNEQFF.

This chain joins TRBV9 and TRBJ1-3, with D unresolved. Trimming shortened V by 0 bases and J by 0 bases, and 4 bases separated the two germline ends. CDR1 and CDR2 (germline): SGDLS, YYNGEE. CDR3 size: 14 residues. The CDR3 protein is CASSVVDSGNTIYF. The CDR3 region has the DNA TGTGCCAGCAGCGTAGTGGACTCTGGAAACACCATATATTTT. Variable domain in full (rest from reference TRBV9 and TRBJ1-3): DSGVTQTPKHLITATGQRVTLRCSPRSGDLSVYWYQQSLDQGLQFLIQYYNGEERAKGNILERFSAQQFPDLHSELNLSSLELGDSALYFCASSVVDSGNTIYFGEGSWLTVV.

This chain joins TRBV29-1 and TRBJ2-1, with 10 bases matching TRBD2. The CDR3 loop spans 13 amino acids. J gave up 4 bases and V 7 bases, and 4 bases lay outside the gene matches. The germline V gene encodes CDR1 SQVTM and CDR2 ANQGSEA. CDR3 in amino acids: CSGASGGYNEQFF. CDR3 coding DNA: TGCAGCGGGGCTAGCGGGGGATACAATGAGCAGTTCTTC.

CDR3 sequence: CATSVAGGSTDTQYF. As DNA, the CDR3 is TGTGCCACCAGCGTAGCGGGGGGGAGCACAGATACGCAGTATTTT. The chain is built from TRBV15 and TRBJ2-3; TRBD2 matches 11 bases. Germline CDR1 LNHNV, CDR2 YYDKDF (reference sequence). The CDR3 has 15 residues. After removal of 5 bases from V and 0 bases from J, the junction contained 1 base not matched to a gene. The full variable domain, in which reference TRBV15 and TRBJ2-3 provide the parts outside the CDR3, is DAMVIQNPRYQVTQFGKPVTLSCSQTLNHNVMYWYQQKSSQAPKLLFHYYDKDFNNEADTPDNFQSRRPNTSFCFLDIRSPGLGDTAMYLCATSVAGGSTDTQYFGPGTRLTVL.

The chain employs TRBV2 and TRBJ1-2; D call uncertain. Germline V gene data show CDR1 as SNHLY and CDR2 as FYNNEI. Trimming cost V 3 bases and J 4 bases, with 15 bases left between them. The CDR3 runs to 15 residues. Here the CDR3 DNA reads TGTGCCAGCAGTGATAAGTGGGCGCGAGGCTATGGCTACACCTTC. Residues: CASSDKWARGYGYTF.

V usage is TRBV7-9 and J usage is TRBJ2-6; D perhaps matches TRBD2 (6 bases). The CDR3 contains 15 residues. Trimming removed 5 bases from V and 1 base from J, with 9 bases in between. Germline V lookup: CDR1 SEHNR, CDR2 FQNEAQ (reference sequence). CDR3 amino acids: CASSPGGSGANVLTF. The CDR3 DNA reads TGTGCCAGCAGCCCTGGGGGGTCTGGGGCCAACGTCCTGACTTTC.

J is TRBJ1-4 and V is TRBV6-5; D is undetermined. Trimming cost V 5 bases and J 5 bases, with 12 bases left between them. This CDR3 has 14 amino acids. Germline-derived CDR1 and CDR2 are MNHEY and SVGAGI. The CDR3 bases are TGTGCCAGCAGTAGACTAGGGATAAATGAAAAACTGTTTTTT. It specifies CASSRLGINEKLFF.

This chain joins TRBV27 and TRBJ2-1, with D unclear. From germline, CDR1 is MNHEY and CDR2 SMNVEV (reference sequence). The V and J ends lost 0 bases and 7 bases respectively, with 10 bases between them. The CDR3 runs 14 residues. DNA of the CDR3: TGTGCCAGCAGTTTATCGGATACGTGGAATGAGCAGTTCTTC. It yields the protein CASSLSDTWNEQFF.

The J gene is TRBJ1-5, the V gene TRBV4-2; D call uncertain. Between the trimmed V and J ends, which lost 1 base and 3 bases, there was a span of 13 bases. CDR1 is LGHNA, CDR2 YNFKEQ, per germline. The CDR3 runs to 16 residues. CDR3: CASSQGVRRDNQPQHF. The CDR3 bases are TGTGCCAGCAGCCAAGGCGTTCGACGGGACAATCAGCCCCAGCATTTT.

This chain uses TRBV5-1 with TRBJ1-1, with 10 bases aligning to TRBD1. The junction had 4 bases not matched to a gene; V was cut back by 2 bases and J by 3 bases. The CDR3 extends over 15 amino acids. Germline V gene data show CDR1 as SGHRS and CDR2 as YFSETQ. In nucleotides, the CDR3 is TGCGCCAGCAGCTTCTCGGACAGGGGGGACACTGAAGCTTTCTTT. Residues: CASSFSDRGDTEAFF.

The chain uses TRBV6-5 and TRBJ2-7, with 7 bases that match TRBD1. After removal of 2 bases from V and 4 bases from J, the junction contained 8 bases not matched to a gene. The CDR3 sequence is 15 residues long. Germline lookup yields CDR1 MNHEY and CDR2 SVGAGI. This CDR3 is CASSYKGQRLYEQYF. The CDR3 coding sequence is TGTGCCAGCAGTTACAAGGGACAGCGACTTTACGAGCAGTACTTC.

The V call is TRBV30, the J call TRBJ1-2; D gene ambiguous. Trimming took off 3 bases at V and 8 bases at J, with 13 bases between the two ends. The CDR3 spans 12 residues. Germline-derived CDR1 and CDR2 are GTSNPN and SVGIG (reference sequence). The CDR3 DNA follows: TGTGCCTGGAGCCGGGATCGATCCGGCTACACCTTC. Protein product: CAWSRDRSGYTF.

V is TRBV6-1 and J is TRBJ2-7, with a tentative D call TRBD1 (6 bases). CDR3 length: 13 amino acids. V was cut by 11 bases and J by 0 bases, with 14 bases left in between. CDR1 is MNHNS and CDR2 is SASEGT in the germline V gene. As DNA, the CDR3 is TGTGCCGTTCGGGCAGGGGCCTCCTACGAGCAGTACGTC. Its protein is CAVRAGASYEQYV.

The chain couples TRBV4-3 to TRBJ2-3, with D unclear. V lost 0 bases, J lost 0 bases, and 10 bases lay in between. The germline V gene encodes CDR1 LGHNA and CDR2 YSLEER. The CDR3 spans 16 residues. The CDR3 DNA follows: TGCGCCAGCAGCCAAGAAACGAGGATCAGCACAGATACGCAGTATTTT. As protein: CASSQETRISTDTQYF.

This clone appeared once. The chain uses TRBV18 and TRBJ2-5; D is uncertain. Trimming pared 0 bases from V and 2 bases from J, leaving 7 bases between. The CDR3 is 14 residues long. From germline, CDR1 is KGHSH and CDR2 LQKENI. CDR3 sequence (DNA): TGTGCCAGCTCACCACCGCACTTACAAGAGACCCAGTACTTC. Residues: CASSPPHLQETQYF.

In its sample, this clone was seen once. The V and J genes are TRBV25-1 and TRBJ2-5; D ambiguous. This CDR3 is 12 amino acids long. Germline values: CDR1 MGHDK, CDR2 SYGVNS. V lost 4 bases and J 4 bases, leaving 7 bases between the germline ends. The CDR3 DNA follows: TGTGCCAGCAGTGCCAACGGAGAGACCCAGTACTTC. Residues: CASSANGETQYF.

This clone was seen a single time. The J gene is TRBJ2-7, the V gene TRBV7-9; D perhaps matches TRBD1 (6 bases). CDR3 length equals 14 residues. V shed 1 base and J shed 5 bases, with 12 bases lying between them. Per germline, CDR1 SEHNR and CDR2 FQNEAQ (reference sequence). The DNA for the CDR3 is TGTGCCAGCAGCTTAGAGTCCAGGGGCCACGAGCAGTACTTC. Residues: CASSLESRGHEQYF.

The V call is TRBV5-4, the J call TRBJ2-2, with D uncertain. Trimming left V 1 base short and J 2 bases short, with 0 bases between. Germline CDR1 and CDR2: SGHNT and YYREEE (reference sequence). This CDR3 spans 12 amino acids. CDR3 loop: CASSLNTGELFF. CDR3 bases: TGTGCCAGCAGCTTGAACACCGGGGAGCTGTTTTTT.

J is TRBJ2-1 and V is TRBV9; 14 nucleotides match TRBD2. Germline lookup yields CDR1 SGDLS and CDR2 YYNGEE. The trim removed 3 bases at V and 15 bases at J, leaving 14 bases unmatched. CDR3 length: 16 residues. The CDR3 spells CASSASSTSGGAARFF. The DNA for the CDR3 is TGTGCCAGCAGCGCTTCCTCGACTAGCGGGGGGGCCGCGCGGTTCTTC.

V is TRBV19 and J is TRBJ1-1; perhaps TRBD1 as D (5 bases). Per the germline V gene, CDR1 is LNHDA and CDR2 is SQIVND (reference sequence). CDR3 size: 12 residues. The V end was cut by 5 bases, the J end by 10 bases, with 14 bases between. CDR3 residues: CASSGGTGRAFF. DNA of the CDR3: TGTGCCAGTAGTGGGGGGACCGGGAGAGCTTTCTTT. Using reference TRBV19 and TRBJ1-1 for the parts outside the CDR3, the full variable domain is DGGITQSPKYLFRKEGQNVTLSCEQNLNHDAMYWYRQDPGQGLRLIYYSQIVNDFQKGDIAEGYSVSREKKESFPLTVTSAQKNPTAFYLCASSGGTGRAFFGQGTRLTVV.

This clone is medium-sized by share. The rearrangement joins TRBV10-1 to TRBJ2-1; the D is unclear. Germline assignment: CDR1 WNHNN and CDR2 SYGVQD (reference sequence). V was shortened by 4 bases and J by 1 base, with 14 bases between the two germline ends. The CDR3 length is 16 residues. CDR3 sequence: CASSGRSKGSYNEQFF. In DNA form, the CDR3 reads TGCGCCAGCAGTGGACGGAGTAAGGGATCCTACAATGAGCAGTTCTTC.

The CDR3 DNA reads as TGTGCCAGCAGCCCGCGATCCTTGAACACTGAAGCTTTCTTT. This translates into CASSPRSLNTEAFF. The chain employs TRBV11-1 and TRBJ1-1, with D unresolved. The CDR3 sequence is 14 residues long. Germline V gives CDR1 SGHAT, CDR2 FQDESV (reference sequence). The ends were cut back, 5 bases at V and 0 bases at J, with 10 bases in the middle.

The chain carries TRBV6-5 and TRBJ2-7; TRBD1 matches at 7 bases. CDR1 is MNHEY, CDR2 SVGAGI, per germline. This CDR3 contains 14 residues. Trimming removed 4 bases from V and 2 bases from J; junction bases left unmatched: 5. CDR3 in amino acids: CASSWGQSTYEQYF. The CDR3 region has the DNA TGTGCCAGCAGTTGGGGACAGTCTACCTACGAGCAGTACTTC.

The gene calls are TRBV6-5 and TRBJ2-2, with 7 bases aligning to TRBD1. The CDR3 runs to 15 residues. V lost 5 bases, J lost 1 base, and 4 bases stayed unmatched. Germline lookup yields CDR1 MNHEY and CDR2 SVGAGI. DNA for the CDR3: TGTGCCAGCAGTCCCCGGGACAGGAACACCGGGGAGCTGTTTTTT. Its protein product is CASSPRDRNTGELFF.

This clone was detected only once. CDR3 bases: TGCGCCAGCAGCCGTAGCGGGGCGAACACCGGGGAGCTGTTTTTT. It encodes CASSRSGANTGELFF. The chain couples TRBV5-1 to TRBJ2-2; 8 nucleotides agree with TRBD2. CDR1 is SGHRS and CDR2 is YFSETQ in the germline V gene. J was trimmed by 0 bases and V by 4 bases; bases with no gene match: 2. The CDR3 is 15 residues long.

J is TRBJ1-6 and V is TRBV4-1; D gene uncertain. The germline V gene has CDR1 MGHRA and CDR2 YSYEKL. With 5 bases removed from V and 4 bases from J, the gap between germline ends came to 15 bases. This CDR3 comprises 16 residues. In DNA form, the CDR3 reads TGCGCCAGCAGCACATCACCGTCCGGATATAATTCACCCCTCCACTTT. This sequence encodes CASSTSPSGYNSPLHF.

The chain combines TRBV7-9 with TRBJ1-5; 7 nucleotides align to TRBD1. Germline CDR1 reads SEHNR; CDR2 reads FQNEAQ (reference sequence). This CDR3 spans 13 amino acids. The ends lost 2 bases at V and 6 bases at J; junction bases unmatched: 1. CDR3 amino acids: CASSLQGGQPQHF. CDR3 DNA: TGTGCCAGCAGCTTACAGGGGGGTCAGCCCCAGCATTTT.